Following are 3 T cell receptor beta chains from one sample sequenced in a study of blood T cell repertoires in COVID-19. Assay used: immunoSEQ multiplex PCR; TCRdb lists only in-frame clones, some missing. The table includes about 400,000 clones, about 90% detected once. The sequenced sample was peripheral blood. Every receptor here comes from a man aged 35-49 years with acute or convalescent COVID-19.

This clone was found once. The chain links TRBV19 to TRBJ1-2, with 7 bases that match TRBD1. This CDR3 has 15 residues. CDR1 and CDR2 from the germline V gene are LNHDA and SQIVND (reference sequence). The V and J ends lost 3 bases and 0 bases, in that order; junction bases with no gene match: 4. The CDR3, as DNA: TGTGCCAGTAGTATCCAGGGGGGCCCTAACTATGGCTACACCTTC. Translating it yields CASSIQGGPNYGYTF.

As to this clone: Germline is not matched at one junction end, which may reflect a read error. CDR3 nucleotide sequence: TGTGCCATCAGGGAGTCGACAGCCCGCCCTGAAGCTTTCTTT. As protein: CAIRESTARPEAFF. The chain combines TRBV10-3 with TRBJ1-1, with D possibly matching TRBD1 (5 bases). Germline lookup yields CDR1 ENHRY and CDR2 SYGVKD. This CDR3 is 14 amino acids long.

This sequence joins TRBV7-9 and TRBJ1-1; TRBD1 matches at 9 bases. The CDR3 extends over 12 amino acids. The germline CDR1 and CDR2 sequences are SEHNR and FQNEAQ (reference sequence). J was trimmed by 7 bases and V by 5 bases; bases with no gene match: 2. The CDR3 DNA sequence: TGTGCCAGCAGCGGACAGGGGATTGAAGCTTTCTTT. Its protein is CASSGQGIEAFF.